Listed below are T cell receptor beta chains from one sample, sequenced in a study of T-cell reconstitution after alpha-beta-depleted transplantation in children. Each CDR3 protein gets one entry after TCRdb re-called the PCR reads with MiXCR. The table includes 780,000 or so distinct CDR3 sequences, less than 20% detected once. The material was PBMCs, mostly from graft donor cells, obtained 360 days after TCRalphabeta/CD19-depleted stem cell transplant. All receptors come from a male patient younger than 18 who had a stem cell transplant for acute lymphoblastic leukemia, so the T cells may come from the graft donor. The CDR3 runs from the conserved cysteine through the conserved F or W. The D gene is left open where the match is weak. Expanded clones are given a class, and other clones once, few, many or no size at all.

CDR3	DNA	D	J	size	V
CASSLIFRDPLRQYF	TGTGCCAGCAGCTTAATTTTCAGGGACCCGTTAAGGCAGTACTTC	.	TRBJ2-7	.	TRBV7-8
CSAKRVAGGALPTNTQYF	TGCAGTGCTAAGAGAGTCGCTGGGGGGGCGCTCCCCACAAATACGCAGTATTTT	.	TRBJ2-3	few	TRBV20-1
CASSSGQGEWQPQHF	TGTGCCAGCAGTTCCGGACAGGGGGAGTGGCAGCCCCAGCATTTT	TRBD1	TRBJ1-5	few	TRBV27
CASSIDRGLSGELFF	TGCGCCAGCAGCATAGACAGGGGGCTAAGCGGGGAGCTGTTTTTT	TRBD1	TRBJ2-2	.	TRBV5-1
CCARDPAAGDNSYEQYF	TGCTGTGCTAGAGATCCGGCAGCGGGAGATAACTCCTACGAGCAGTACTTC	TRBD2	TRBJ2-7	.	TRBV20-1
CAISSGGRHSGNTIYF	TGTGCCATCAGCTCAGGGGGACGCCACTCTGGAAACACCATATATTTT	TRBD1	TRBJ1-3	few	TRBV10-3
CASSHSPGLARLGPLSGANVLTF	TGTGCCAGCAGCCACTCACCGGGACTAGCGCGCCTGGGGCCCCTATCTGGGGCCAACGTCCTGACTTTC	TRBD2	TRBJ2-6	.	TRBV14
CSAPIHVEVQETQYF	TGCAGTGCTCCAATCCATGTTGAGGTCCAAGAGACCCAGTACTTC	.	TRBJ2-5	.	TRBV20-1
CASSLNFAGGAYEQYF	TGTGCCAGCAGCTTGAATTTTGCGGGAGGGGCCTACGAGCAGTACTTC	TRBD2	TRBJ2-7	.	TRBV5-4
CASSPRRLPSSIGELFF	TGCGCCAGCAGCCCAAGACGGCTACCGAGCAGTATCGGGGAGCTGTTTTTT	.	TRBJ2-2	few	TRBV4-1
CASSQLYRRRSGGPETQYF	TGCGCCAGCAGCCAACTATATCGGAGGAGGTCCGGAGGTCCGGAGACCCAGTACTTC	.	TRBJ2-5	.	TRBV4-1
CASSWTGAGGTGELFF	TGCGCCAGCAGCTGGACAGGTGCCGGGGGGACCGGGGAGCTGTTTTTT	.	TRBJ2-2	few	TRBV5-1
CASSGRIPSRAYEQYF	TGTGCCAGCAGCGGAAGGATTCCCTCCAGGGCCTACGAGCAGTACTTC	.	TRBJ2-7	.	TRBV6-1
CASRGLGSIYNEQFF	TGTGCCAGCAGGGGACTTGGGAGCATTTACAATGAGCAGTTCTTC	.	TRBJ2-1	.	TRBV6-1
CASSQDRGRLFANQPQHF	TGCGCCAGCAGCCAAGATAGGGGCCGGTTATTCGCCAATCAGCCCCAGCATTTT	.	TRBJ1-5	.	TRBV4-1
CASSTTSGLGNEQFF	TGTGCCAGCAGCACGACTAGCGGGTTGGGGAATGAGCAGTTCTTC	TRBD2	TRBJ2-1	many	TRBV13
CASSNREVNYGYTF	TGTGCCAGCTCAAACAGGGAGGTGAACTATGGCTACACCTTC	.	TRBJ1-2	.	TRBV18
CSARTAGAYVLTF	TGCAGTGCTAGGACCGCAGGGGCTTACGTCCTGACTTTC	.	TRBJ2-6	few	TRBV20-1
CASSLAGTLRTGELFF	TGTGCCAGCAGCTTAGCGGGGACTCTTAGGACCGGGGAGCTGTTTTTT	.	TRBJ2-2	.	TRBV7-2
CASSQDHGSWGYNEQFF	TGTGCCAGCAGCCAAGATCATGGTAGCTGGGGTTACAATGAGCAGTTCTTC	.	TRBJ2-1	.	TRBV4-2
CASSLQQETQYF	TGCGCCAGCAGCTTACAACAAGAGACCCAGTACTTC	.	TRBJ2-5	few	TRBV5-1
CASSQDAVQGYSWNYEQYF	TGCGCCAGCAGCCAAGATGCAGTACAGGGGTATTCTTGGAACTACGAGCAGTACTTC	TRBD1	TRBJ2-7	few	TRBV4-1
CATSRETSGSQTGELFF	TGTGCCACCAGCAGAGAAACTAGCGGGAGCCAGACCGGGGAGCTGTTTTTT	TRBD2	TRBJ2-2	.	TRBV15
CASSPWQGTQYF	TGTGCCAGCAGTCCGTGGCAGGGTACGCAGTATTTT	.	TRBJ2-3	few	TRBV27
CASTLSGRGYTGELFF	TGTGCCAGCACCCTGAGCGGGAGAGGGTACACCGGGGAGCTGTTTTTT	TRBD2	TRBJ2-2	many	TRBV12-3/TRBV12-4
CASSPAKNRFSYNEQFF	TGTGCCAGCTCACCAGCCAAGAACCGGTTCTCCTACAATGAGCAGTTCTTC	.	TRBJ2-1	.	TRBV18
CSAQSGRLSGNTIYF	TGCAGCGCCCAAAGTGGCAGGCTCTCTGGAAACACCATATATTTT	.	TRBJ1-3	few	TRBV29-1
CASAAGQPAKNIQYF	TGTGCCAGCGCGGCCGGACAGCCCGCCAAAAACATTCAGTACTTC	.	TRBJ2-4	many	TRBV18
CASSFAIGGKTPSGLNTGELFF	TGTGCCAGCAGTTTCGCCATTGGGGGGAAGACGCCTAGCGGGCTAAACACCGGGGAGCTGTTTTTT	TRBD2	TRBJ2-2	few	TRBV12-3/TRBV12-4
CSVGPPVRRPSNEQFF	TGCAGCGTTGGGCCCCCCGTAAGGAGGCCCAGCAATGAGCAGTTCTTC	.	TRBJ2-1	many	TRBV29-1
CASSSGGPDEQFF	TGTGCCAGCAGTAGCGGTGGCCCCGATGAGCAGTTCTTC	.	TRBJ2-1	.	TRBV12-3/TRBV12-4
CASSLGQATYNEQFF	TGTGCCAGCTCACTCGGACAGGCGACCTACAATGAGCAGTTCTTC	TRBD1	TRBJ2-1	few	TRBV18
CASRLGTGMLYEQYF	TGTGCCAGCAGACTGGGGACAGGGATGTTGTACGAGCAGTACTTC	TRBD1	TRBJ2-7	few	TRBV12-3/TRBV12-4
CASSQGPLPYSNQPQHF	TGCGCCAGCAGCCAAGGGCCATTACCTTATAGCAATCAGCCCCAGCATTTT	.	TRBJ1-5	.	TRBV4-1
CASRRTSGRAVAGELFF	TGCGCCAGCAGGCGGACTAGCGGGAGGGCGGTAGCCGGGGAGCTGTTTTTT	TRBD2	TRBJ2-2	few	TRBV4-1